The 14 T cell receptor beta chains given below trace back to one sample, sequenced in a study of T cells after yellow fever vaccination. TCRdb used MiXCR to reprocess the 5' RACE reads, holding one entry per CDR3 protein. The profile covers under 250,000 distinct CDR3 sequences, with 6.9% appearing a single time and about 0.9% taken by the ten largest. Here the sequenced sample was CD4+ T cells sorted from PBMCs, taken 15 days after the yellow fever booster vaccination. These receptors were collected from a man between 25 and 39 years old who received the YFV17D yellow fever vaccine.

This clonotype showed up just a few times. The J gene is TRBJ2-5, the V gene TRBV19; D may be TRBD2 (5 bases). The CDR3 has 14 amino acids. The germline V gene encodes CDR1 LNHDA and CDR2 SQIVND (reference sequence). V was shortened by 5 bases and J by 5 bases, with 15 bases between the two germline ends. The CDR3 region is CASSPTAARETQYF. CDR3 sequence (DNA): TGTGCCAGTAGTCCCACAGCGGCCAGGGAGACCCAGTACTTC.

This clonotype was observed a few times. This sequence joins TRBV29-1 and TRBJ2-3; unclear D gene. With 6 bases removed from V and 2 bases from J, the gap between germline ends came to 12 bases. The CDR3 extends over 13 amino acids. In germline, CDR1 is SQVTM, CDR2 ANQGSEA. The CDR3 loop is CSVGSLNTDTQYF. In DNA form, the CDR3 reads TGCAGCGTGGGGTCGTTGAACACAGATACGCAGTATTTT.

This clonotype was counted ten times or more. The chain links TRBV3-1 to TRBJ2-1; D ambiguous. The germline V and J ends were trimmed by 2 bases and 2 bases, with 7 bases remaining between them. Germline lookup yields CDR1 LGHDT and CDR2 YNNKEL (reference sequence). The CDR3 contains 14 residues. The CDR3 reads CASSQTMTYNEQFF. CDR3 nucleotides: TGTGCCAGCAGCCAAACGATGACCTACAATGAGCAGTTCTTC.

This chain connects TRBV5-5 to TRBJ2-2; 8 bases line up with TRBD1. Germline CDR1 is SGHKS and CDR2 is YYEKEE (reference sequence). V gave up 0 bases and J gave up 4 bases; unmatched junction bases: 8. The CDR3 loop spans 17 amino acids. Written as DNA, the CDR3 is TGTGCCAGCAGCTTGGTGTTAGGACAGGGAATCACCGGGGAGCTGTTTTTT. This gives the protein CASSLVLGQGITGELFF.

This clonotype occurred a few times. This sequence joins TRBV20-1 and TRBJ2-1; D possibly corresponds to TRBD2 (6 bases). Between the trimmed V and J ends, which lost 4 bases and 0 bases, there was a span of 10 bases. The CDR3 covers 14 residues. CDR1 is DFQATT, CDR2 SNEGSKA, per germline (reference sequence). CDR3: CSATPSVSYNEQFF. In DNA, the CDR3 is TGCAGTGCTACGCCTAGCGTCTCCTACAATGAGCAGTTCTTC.

This clonotype was counted a few times. The chain combines TRBV7-2 with TRBJ2-3; D possibly corresponds to TRBD2 (5 bases). CDR1 is SGHTA, CDR2 FQGNSA, per germline. The V and J ends lost 3 bases and 10 bases respectively, with 11 bases between them. This CDR3 has 12 amino acids. In DNA form, the CDR3 reads TGTGCCAGCAGCTTGCCCTCGGGGTCGCAGTATTTT. This sequence encodes CASSLPSGSQYF.

The gene calls are TRBV20-1 and TRBJ2-3, with TRBD2 identical over 7 bases. Germline values: CDR1 DFQATT, CDR2 SNEGSKA (reference sequence). J was trimmed by 2 bases and V by 7 bases; bases with no gene match: 12. The CDR3 totals 15 residues. DNA of the CDR3: TGCAGTGTTCAAAAGGGACTAATGAACACAGATACGCAGTATTTT. This encodes CSVQKGLMNTDTQYF.

This clonotype was found many times. The chain employs TRBV6-5 and TRBJ2-7, with D perhaps TRBD1 or TRBD2 (5 bases each). The CDR3 runs 14 residues. Trimming cost V 0 bases and J 2 bases, with 8 bases left between them. In germline, CDR1 is MNHEY, CDR2 SVGAGI. The CDR3: CASSYSQGPYEQYF. CDR3 in DNA: TGTGCCAGCAGTTACTCTCAGGGACCCTACGAGCAGTACTTC.

This clonotype was observed a handful of times. The rearrangement joins TRBV12-3 or TRBV12-4 to TRBJ2-3, with 9 nucleotides matching TRBD2. CDR3 length: 14 residues. V dropped 6 bases and J dropped 5; count of bases not matched to a gene: 6. CDR3 DNA sequence: TGTGCCAGCAGCCAAGGACTAGCGATAGATACGCAGTATTTT. It is translated as CASSQGLAIDTQYF.

This clonotype was counted ten times or more. The V and J genes are TRBV7-3 and TRBJ2-6, with D maybe TRBD2 (5 bases). V lost 5 bases to trimming and J lost 0 bases, with 17 bases between them. The CDR3 totals 18 residues. Per the germline V gene, CDR1 is SGHTA and CDR2 is FQGTGA. The CDR3 region is CASSPGIVFLSGANVLTF. The CDR3 DNA is TGTGCCAGCAGCCCCGGGATTGTTTTTCTCTCTGGGGCCAACGTCCTGACTTTC. Using reference TRBV7-3 and TRBJ2-6 for the parts outside the CDR3, the full variable domain is GAGVSQTPSNKVTEKGKYVELRCDPISGHTALYWYRQSLGQGPEFLIYFQGTGAADDSGLPNDRFFAVRPEGSVSTLKIQRTERGDSAVYLCASSPGIVFLSGANVLTFGAGSRLTVL.

This clonotype was seen only a few times. The chain recombines TRBV3-1 with TRBJ2-5; D is possibly TRBD1 or TRBD2 (5 bases each). The germline gives CDR1 LGHDT, CDR2 YNNKEL (reference sequence). Trimming took 3 bases from V and 5 from J, leaving 13 bases between them. The length of the CDR3 is 14 residues. The CDR3 sequence: CASSHNGGEETQYF. The CDR3 DNA reads as TGTGCCAGCAGCCATAATGGGGGAGAGGAGACCCAGTACTTC.

This clonotype was recorded many times. The V gene is TRBV6-1, the J gene TRBJ2-3; TRBD2 matches 9 bases. V lost 6 bases to trimming and J lost 2 bases; unmatched junction nucleotides: 15. Germline V lookup: CDR1 MNHNS, CDR2 SASEGT. CDR3 size: 18 residues. The CDR3 nucleotides are TGTGCCAGCAGAGCCCCCGCGGGAGGGCCGAACCCCACAGATACGCAGTATTTT. This encodes CASRAPAGGPNPTDTQYF.

The chain couples TRBV5-1 to TRBJ2-3; TRBD2 agrees at 8 bases. CDR3 length: 17 residues. Germline V gene data show CDR1 as SGHRS and CDR2 as YFSETQ. After removal of 0 bases from V and 6 bases from J, the junction contained 12 bases not matched to a gene. CDR3 in DNA: TGCGCCAGCAGCTTGGCTGGATCCGGGAGGGCCATGGATACGCAGTATTTT. It translates to CASSLAGSGRAMDTQYF.

The CDR3 nucleotides read TGTGCCAGCAGTTCGACAGGGGGCGCGGGTTACGAGCAGTACTTC. Translation gives CASSSTGGAGYEQYF. The chain combines TRBV7-2 with TRBJ2-7; 10 nucleotides line up with TRBD1. This CDR3 is built from 15 residues. Germline values: CDR1 SGHTA, CDR2 FQGNSA. Trimming removed 6 bases from V and 4 bases from J; junction bases left unmatched: 9. Drawing the rest from reference TRBV7-2 and TRBJ2-7, the complete variable domain is GAGVSQSPSNKVTEKGKDVELRCDPISGHTALYWYRQSLGQGLEFLIYFQGNSAPDKSGLPSDRFSAERTGGSVSTLTIQRTQQEDSAVYLCASSSTGGAGYEQYFGPGTRLTVT.